Below are 10 T cell receptor beta chains sequenced from a single sample in a study of blood T cell repertoires in COVID-19. TCRdb's copy holds only in-frame clones and misses some; the assay was immunoSEQ multiplex PCR. This table has 230,000 or so clones, 80% to 90% appearing once. Sample: PBMCs or T cells enriched from blood (not recorded which). The source is a woman aged 40 to 55 with acute COVID-19.

The genes are TRBV5-1 and TRBJ2-1; a possible D gene is TRBD2 (6 bases). The germline V gene encodes CDR1 SGHRS and CDR2 YFSETQ. The length of the CDR3 is 16 residues. V lost 4 bases and J 3 bases, leaving 17 bases between the germline ends. CDR3 sequence (DNA): TGCGCCAGCAGCCCCCGCGGGGACTTTCTCTACAATGAGCAGTTCTTC. It translates to CASSPRGDFLYNEQFF.

The chain is built from TRBV6-4 and TRBJ1-6, with 8 bases matching TRBD1. Germline V lookup: CDR1 MRHNA, CDR2 SNTAGT. The CDR3 is 14 amino acids. With V trimmed by 5 bases and J by 6 bases, 3 bases remained unmatched. In nucleotides, the CDR3 is TGTGCCAGCAGTCGAGGACAGGGTAATTCACCCCTCCACTTT. It yields the protein CASSRGQGNSPLHF.

The J gene is TRBJ1-2, the V gene TRBV9; D uncertain. V shed 0 bases and J shed 8 bases, with 11 bases lying between them. CDR3 length: 13 amino acids. Germline assignment: CDR1 SGDLS and CDR2 YYNGEE. The CDR3 loop is CASSVEGGGGYTF. CDR3 in DNA: TGTGCCAGCAGCGTAGAGGGCGGCGGGGGCTACACCTTC.

The chain has TRBV4-2 and TRBJ2-7; D unclear. V dropped 1 base and J dropped 3 bases, with 7 bases sitting between them. The CDR3 sequence is 13 residues long. CDR1 is LGHNA and CDR2 is YNFKEQ in the germline V gene. The DNA of the CDR3 is TGTGCCAGCAGCCAAGTAAGGAGCTACGAGCAGTACTTC. Protein product: CASSQVRSYEQYF.

This clone occurred once. The chain is built from TRBV6-5 and TRBJ1-1; possibly TRBD1 for D (5 bases). CDR1 and CDR2 from the germline V gene are MNHEY and SVGAGI. The V gene lost 6 bases and the J gene lost 1 base, with 12 bases spanning the gap. This CDR3 is built from 14 residues. The CDR3 here is CASRKHTGNTEAFF. DNA for the CDR3: TGTGCCAGCAGAAAACATACAGGGAACACTGAAGCTTTCTTT.

This clone showed up just once. CDR3 sequence: CASSQDRGTGFYTF. The CDR3 DNA follows: TGTGCCAGCAGCCAAGATCGGGGGACAGGGTTTTACACCTTC. V is TRBV3-1 (or the pseudogene TRBV3-2) and J is TRBJ1-2; 9 bases map to TRBD1. J gave up 11 bases and V 0 bases, and 7 bases lay outside the gene matches. This CDR3 comprises 14 residues. CDR1 and CDR2 from the germline V gene are LGHDT and YNNKEL (reference sequence).

The chain recombines TRBV6-5 with TRBJ1-1; no definite D call. This CDR3 is built from 13 residues. CDR1 and CDR2 from the germline V gene are MNHEY and SVGAGI. The V and J ends lost 9 bases and 1 base respectively, with 12 bases between them. This chain's CDR3 is CASFLSANTEAFF. In DNA form, the CDR3 reads TGTGCCAGTTTCCTCAGTGCGAACACTGAAGCTTTCTTT.

CDR3 region: CASRAGTNYGYTF. The CDR3 DNA reads as TGTGCCAGCAGGGCAGGAACTAACTATGGCTACACCTTC. The chain couples TRBV6-5 to TRBJ1-2, with D unresolved. Trimming took off 6 bases at V and 0 bases at J, with 8 bases between the two ends. The CDR3 runs 13 residues. Germline CDR1 is MNHEY and CDR2 is SVGAGI.

V and J are TRBV6-1 and TRBJ1-2; D remains ambiguous. Germline V gives CDR1 MNHNS, CDR2 SASEGT. The V gene lost 0 bases and the J gene lost 8 bases, with 13 bases spanning the gap. CDR3 length: 14 residues. The CDR3 loop is CASSEAAGDLGYTF. The CDR3, as DNA: TGTGCCAGCAGTGAAGCGGCGGGCGATTTGGGCTACACCTTC.

The chain combines TRBV6-6 with TRBJ2-1; 10 nucleotides match TRBD2. The germline CDR1 and CDR2 sequences are MNHNY and SVGAGI (reference sequence). The CDR3 length is 17 residues. V gave up 5 bases and J gave up 4 bases; unmatched junction bases: 11. CDR3 nucleotides: TGTGCCAGCAGTCCCGGCTCTAGCGGGGGAAGATACAATGAGCAGTTCTTC. Translation: CASSPGSSGGRYNEQFF.